This T cell receptor beta chain was identified during a study of blood T cell repertoires in COVID-19. Study-level information: Acute and convalescent COVID-19 samples came from the United States, Italy and Spain. T cells, B-cell-depleted T cells, or PBMCs provided the cDNA or gDNA that served as material.

This clone was seen only once. Authors' methods: Reference gene primer amplification gave nucleated cell count estimates. Libraries were prepared by immunoSEQ multiplex PCR; TCRdb keeps only in-frame clonotypes and omits some of them. V and J calls and clone size follow that table, whereas D and trimming were derived from the DNA. The sample contains a few hundred thousand clones, roughly 84% of which appear only once. Germline-derived CDR1 and CDR2 are SGHVS and FQNEAQ. Trimming removed 3 bases from V and 0 bases from J, with 13 bases in between. This CDR3 is built from 16 residues. V usage is TRBV7-8 and J usage is TRBJ2-3, with TRBD1 as a possible D gene (7 bases). This receptor was identified in a middle-aged man with acute or convalescent COVID-19. Sequences were obtained from peripheral blood. This CDR3 reads CASSFRGDPSTDTQYF. Written as DNA, the CDR3 is TGTGCCAGCAGCTTCAGGGGGGACCCCAGCACAGATACGCAGTATTTT.